A selection of T cell receptor beta chains follows, all from one sample in a study of T cell clonotyping in hematopoietic cell transplantation. Generated by immunoSEQ multiplex PCR, the TCRdb table keeps only in-frame clones and is missing some. In the table there are approximately 10,000 clones, roughly 87% of which are singletons. Sequencing was done on a sample of peripheral blood mononuclear cells. These receptors were obtained from a human donor who either received an allogeneic hematopoietic cell transplant for a myeloid malignancy or was a related donor (not recorded which). Some clones in this sample may be carry-over from other donors' samples. Each CDR3 is given with its conserved first and last residue. A D gene is named only where the DNA matches it firmly. The size of a clone is reported for some rows only, either as once, few or many, or as a class for expanded clones.

>-|TRBV19|-|TRBJ2-4
TGTGCCAGTAGTATTGCCTCAGCCAAAAACATTCAGTACTTC
CASSIASAKNIQYF
>-|TRBV11-2|-|TRBJ2-5
TGTGCCAGCGGACCACAGGGATTTCAAGAGACCCAGTACTTC
CASGPQGFQETQYF
>-|TRBV15|-|TRBJ1-4
TGTGCCACCAGCAGACAGGGGACTAATGAAAAACTGTTTTTT
CATSRQGTNEKLFF
>-|TRBV27|-|TRBJ2-7
TGTGCCAGCAGTTTTGACGGGAGTCCCTACGAGCAGTACTTC
CASSFDGSPYEQYF
>-|TRBV5-4|-|TRBJ2-3
TGTGCCAGCAGCTTGGTTGCAGATACGCAGTATTTT
CASSLVADTQYF
>-|TRBV18|-|TRBJ2-3
TGTGCCAGCACCAGGGCGGATACGCAGTATTTT
CASTRADTQYF
>TRBD1|TRBV5-6|-|TRBJ1-1
TGTGCCAGCAGCTTGCCACAGGGGGCGGTTGAAGCTTTCTTT
CASSLPQGAVEAFF
>TRBD1|TRBV7-9|once|TRBJ2-7
TGTGCCAGCGCCGTCCCGCCGGGACAGGGAGGGTACGAGCAGTACTTC
CASAVPPGQGGYEQYF
>-|TRBV30|-|TRBJ2-5
TGTGCCTCGTCCACGGGGGAGACCCAGTACTTC
CASSTGETQYF
>-|TRBV6-5|-|TRBJ2-5
TGTGCCATCTCCGGGACGGCGAAAGAGACCCAGTACTTC
CAISGTAKETQYF
>-|TRBV21-1|few|TRBJ1-5
TGTGCCAGCAGCACCCTAGGGAAGCCCAATAGCAATCAGCCCCAGCATTTT
CASSTLGKPNSNQPQHF
>-|TRBV19|-|TRBJ2-7
TGTGCCAGTAGTATAGAAGTGGGGCGCTACGAGCAGTACTTC
CASSIEVGRYEQYF
>-|TRBV19|-|TRBJ1-1
TGTGCCAGTACCCCTCGGAACACTGAAGCTTTCTTT
CASTPRNTEAFF
>-|TRBV6-6|-|TRBJ1-4
TGTGCCAGCAGTTACTCGAAGGCGGGGGCTAATGAAAAACTGTTTTTT
CASSYSKAGANEKLFF
>TRBD1|TRBV13|-|TRBJ2-7
TGTGCCAGCAGCTACCGGAGACAGGGAAGCGCCGAGCAGTACTTC
CASSYRRQGSAEQYF
>-|TRBV30|once|TRBJ2-7
TGTGCCTGGGCCCCCGGGGGCAGGAGGACCTACGAGCAGTACTTC
CAWAPGGRRTYEQYF
>-|TRBV9|-|TRBJ2-7
TGTGCCAGCGGCCGTGGAGGCAAGCCTACCTACGAGCAGTACTTC
CASGRGGKPTYEQYF
>TRBD1|TRBV7-3|-|TRBJ2-7
TGTGCCAGCAGTTCCGGACAGGGAGAGAAGTACTTC
CASSSGQGEKYF
>TRBD2|TRBV19|medium-sized|TRBJ2-7
TGTGCCAGTAGTATCCAAGTTAGCGGGGGGGCCTACGAGCAGTACTTC
CASSIQVSGGAYEQYF
>-|TRBV14|-|TRBJ2-7
TGTGCCAGCAGCCCGAGGGGGTACGAGCAGTACTTC
CASSPRGYEQYF
>-|TRBV6-1|once|TRBJ2-7
TGTGCCAGCAACCGGGACGGTCTTGGGCAGCAGTACTTC
CASNRDGLGQQYF
>TRBD2|TRBV5-1|-|TRBJ2-1
TGCGCCAGCAGCTTGGCCGGGAGCGGGGGGTACAATGAGCAGTTCTTC
CASSLAGSGGYNEQFF
>-|TRBV7-6|-|TRBJ2-5
TGTGCCAGCAGCCCCCAGGAGGCTGAGACCCAGTACTTC
CASSPQEAETQYF
>-|TRBV12-5|-|TRBJ1-6
TGTGCTAGTGGGCCCCCAGGGCTGGGATATAATTCACCCCTCCACTTT
CASGPPGLGYNSPLHF
>-|TRBV7-9|-|TRBJ2-7
TGTGCCAGCAGCTTAGTCGAGAGTCTAAGGGGCGAGCAGTACTTC
CASSLVESLRGEQYF
>TRBD1|TRBV9|once|TRBJ2-2
TGTGCCAGCAGCTCCGGGGACAGGGCCACCGGGGAGCTGTTTTTT
CASSSGDRATGELFF
>TRBD1|TRBV5-6|-|TRBJ1-1
TGTGCCAGCAGCCGGGACAGGGGGAAGACTGAAGCTTTCTTT
CASSRDRGKTEAFF
>-|TRBV4-2|-|TRBJ2-3
TGTGCCAGCAGCCAAGATAGCCAGGGGCTAGATACGCAGTATTTT
CASSQDSQGLDTQYF
>-|TRBV10-2|-|TRBJ1-2
TGCGCCAGCAGGGACACCCAAAGGGAGGATGGCTACACCTTC
CASRDTQREDGYTF
>TRBD2|TRBV9|-|TRBJ2-3
TGTGCCAGCAGCGTGGCGGGGGGGAGCACAGATACGCAGTATTTT
CASSVAGGSTDTQYF
>-|TRBV10-3|-|TRBJ1-1
TGTGCCATCAGTGAGGGGGGCACTGAAGCTTTCTTT
CAISEGGTEAFF
>-|TRBV7-9|-|TRBJ1-2
TGTGCCAGCAGCCCGATTGAATCTTCCTATGGCTACACCTTC
CASSPIESSYGYTF
>TRBD2|TRBV19|-|TRBJ2-1
TGTGCCAGTAGTCTCTCTAGCGGGGCCTTATCTCTGATATACAATGAGCAGTTCTTC
CASSLSSGALSLIYNEQFF
>-|TRBV27|-|TRBJ2-1
TGTGCCAGCAGTTTTATTGAGGGGAACAATGAGCAGTTCTTC
CASSFIEGNNEQFF
>-|TRBV7-2|-|TRBJ2-3
TGTGCCAGCAGCTCCAGGGGGAGGGGGCCGGGAGATACGCAGTATTTT
CASSSRGRGPGDTQYF
>-|TRBV15|-|TRBJ1-1
TGTGCCACCAGCAGAGCACCCGGGGAGGGGACCTCTGAAGCTTTCTTT
CATSRAPGEGTSEAFF
>-|TRBV7-7|once|TRBJ2-5
TGTGCTAGCAGCTCGGGACACCCCGGAGAGACCCAGTACTTC
CASSSGHPGETQYF
>-|TRBV11-2|-|TRBJ1-2
TGTGCCAGCAGCTTAGGAGCAGGAAAAATAGGTGGCTACACCTTC
CASSLGAGKIGGYTF
>-|TRBV4-2|few|TRBJ1-2
TGTGCCAGCAGCCAAGTGAAGTGGGGAGACACCTATGGCTACACCTTC
CASSQVKWGDTYGYTF
>-|TRBV9|-|TRBJ2-2
TGTGCCAGCAGCCCCCGACACGCCGGGACCGGGGAGCTGTTTTTT
CASSPRHAGTGELFF
>-|TRBV7-2|-|TRBJ2-7
TGTGCCAGCAGCTTAATTTGGCACGAGCAGTACTTC
CASSLIWHEQYF
>-|TRBV30|-|TRBJ1-2
TGTGCCTGGAGTGTACAAGTGGATGGCTACACCTTC
CAWSVQVDGYTF
>TRBD1|TRBV4-3|-|TRBJ1-2
TGCGCCAGCAGCCAAGACAGGGGGTCGAACTATGGCTACACCTTC
CASSQDRGSNYGYTF
>-|TRBV6-1|-|TRBJ1-2
TGTGCCAGCGCGCCAGAACAGGTTTATGGCTACACCTTC
CASAPEQVYGYTF
>TRBD1|TRBV30|-|TRBJ1-1
TGTGCCTGGAGGGAGGGACAGGAAAACACTGAAGCTTTCTTT
CAWREGQENTEAFF
>TRBD2|TRBV9|-|TRBJ2-7
TGTGCCAGCAGCGTAACGCCTAGCGGGGTGGACGAGCAGTACTTC
CASSVTPSGVDEQYF
>-|TRBV6-4|-|TRBJ1-5
TGTGCCAGCAGATCAGTCGGTTATAGCAATCAGCCCCAGCATTTT
CASRSVGYSNQPQHF
>TRBD1|TRBV29-1|-|TRBJ2-2
TGCAGCGTTGAAGCGACAGGGTTCGGGGAGCTGTTTTTT
CSVEATGFGELFF